Presented here are 4 T cell receptor beta chains from one specimen sequenced in a study of cytomegalovirus exposure and HLA in healthy donors. The PCR used 60 Vbeta and 13 Jbeta primers. Generated by immunoSEQ multiplex PCR, the TCRdb table keeps only in-frame clones and is missing some. This sample has around 170,000 clones, with roughly 79% found just once. Sample: PBMCs. These receptor sequences come from a woman aged 45-65 years in good health and CMV-seropositive.

The rearrangement links TRBV4-1 to TRBJ2-4; D perhaps matches TRBD1 (6 bases). V gave up 3 bases and J gave up 3 bases, with 18 bases separating them. This CDR3 region has 17 residues. Germline V CDR1 and CDR2: MGHRA, YSYEKL. CDR3 sequence: CASSQLQGIGDKNIQYF. The CDR3 DNA is TGCGCCAGCAGCCAGCTACAGGGAATAGGAGACAAAAACATTCAGTACTTC.

The chain couples TRBV30 to TRBJ2-2; 7 positions match TRBD2. V lost 2 bases, J lost 7 bases, and 10 bases stayed unmatched. This CDR3 has 15 residues. Germline CDR1 is GTSNPN and CDR2 is SVGIG (reference sequence). The CDR3 is CAWSLTLGGIGELFF. The CDR3 coding sequence is TGTGCCTGGAGTCTCACCCTCGGGGGGATCGGGGAGCTGTTTTTT.

The chain has TRBV10-2 and TRBJ1-2, with D perhaps matching TRBD1 (6 bases). Germline values: CDR1 WSHSY, CDR2 SAAADI. The CDR3 runs 13 residues. Deletions cut 4 bases from V and 3 bases from J, with 9 bases between. The CDR3 nucleotides are TGCGCCAGCAGTGTTTACAGGGACTATGGCTACACCTTC. The encoded protein is CASSVYRDYGYTF.

The chain combines TRBV28 with TRBJ2-2; D remains unclear. V lost 8 bases and J 0 bases, leaving 19 bases between the germline ends. This CDR3 is 17 amino acids long. CDR1 is MDHEN, CDR2 SYDVKM, per germline. CDR3 sequence: CASGPPRGRANTGELFF. The DNA for the CDR3 is TGTGCCAGCGGCCCCCCAAGAGGCCGTGCGAACACCGGGGAGCTGTTTTTT.